This TCR beta chain was sequenced during a study of T cell responses to AZD1222 COVID-19 vaccine. Study at large: Whether given at about 4 or about 12 weeks, second doses were pooled. The study's findings and limits: The sample set comprised mostly white British donors with more females, and clonal diversity was possibly underestimated. As reported, nearly half of all spike-specific TCRs target variant regions that are unmutated.

The CDR3 extends over 16 amino acids. CDR1 is SNHLY and CDR2 is FYNNEI in the germline V gene. Trimming took 6 bases from V and 6 from J, leaving 23 bases between them. TCRdb's table, derived via immunoSEQ multiplex PCR, lists solely in-frame clones and lacks some. The table has over 150,000 clones, about 85% seen once. As regards this clone: Antigen: not known.

This clonotype was sampled from an adult in good health. The input for sequencing was peripheral blood, taken on day 0 of AZD1222 vaccination. This chain connects TRBV2 to TRBJ1-2; D gene uncertain. The CDR3 DNA is TGTGCCAGCAGGCCCGACGTTAGACTCCCCCCTAATGGCTACACCTTC. The encoded protein is CASRPDVRLPPNGYTF.